One sample yielded the 26 T cell receptor beta chains listed below, sequenced in a study of blood T cell repertoires in COVID-19 (dated by TCRdb to between 2020 and 2021). The library was built by means of the immunoSEQ multiplex PCR assay. TCRdb holds this immuneACCESS table with in-frame rearrangements only. Some clones are missing; in checked studies, unresolved V genes explain under half, and the rest has no known cause. In all, the sample holds over 250,000 clones, and over 65% of those were seen once. The top ten hold about 3% of the sample. The sequencing input was peripheral blood. The source is a woman aged 80 or older with acute or convalescent COVID-19.

The genes are TRBV24-1 and TRBJ1-4; 8 bases align to TRBD1. Per the germline V gene, CDR1 is KGHDR and CDR2 is SFDVKD. The V and J ends lost 4 bases and 10 bases, in that order; junction bases with no gene match: 10. The CDR3 consists of 15 residues. Here the CDR3 DNA reads TGTGCCACCAGTGAGTGTGGACAGGGAAGGAGAAAACTGTTTTTT. Amino acid sequence: CATSECGQGRRKLFF.

The chain uses TRBV5-1 and TRBJ1-1, with a tentative D call TRBD1 (5 bases). Germline values: CDR1 SGHRS, CDR2 YFSETQ. The V and J ends lost 4 bases and 4 bases respectively, with 23 bases between them. This CDR3 is built from 17 residues. The CDR3 reads CASSGGAGGRVGTEAFF. In nucleotides, the CDR3 is TGCGCCAGCAGCGGCGGGGCGGGCGGCAGGGTAGGCACTGAAGCTTTCTTT.

The V and J genes are TRBV9 and TRBJ1-6; TRBD1 matches 7 bases. This CDR3 region has 15 residues. CDR1 SGDLS and CDR2 YYNGEE come from the germline V gene. V lost 0 bases to trimming and J lost 10 bases; unmatched junction nucleotides: 7. CDR3 protein: CASSVAWTGRSPLHF. The DNA for the CDR3 is TGTGCCAGCAGCGTAGCTTGGACAGGTCGGTCACCCCTCCACTTT.

The rearrangement links TRBV28 to TRBJ1-2, with D tentatively TRBD1 (6 bases). The germline V gene has CDR1 MDHEN and CDR2 SYDVKM. The V end lost 2 bases, the J end lost 6 bases, and 10 bases lay between the germline ends. This CDR3 has 13 amino acids. CDR3 loop: CASSLGTKNGYTF. The CDR3 DNA reads TGTGCCAGCAGTTTAGGGACAAAAAATGGCTACACCTTC.

The gene calls are TRBV5-1 and TRBJ2-7; 11 nucleotides align to TRBD1. This CDR3 has 15 residues. With V trimmed by 3 bases and J by 2 bases, 4 bases remained unmatched. CDR1 SGHRS and CDR2 YFSETQ come from the germline V gene. CDR3 sequence (DNA): TGCGCCAGCAGCTGGGGACAGGGGGTGACCTACGAGCAGTACTTC. Translated, it gives CASSWGQGVTYEQYF.

The rearrangement links TRBV2 to TRBJ2-4; 9 nucleotides match TRBD1. The CDR3 contains 15 residues. V lost 7 bases and J lost 0; bases outside the gene matches: 4. Germline assignment: CDR1 SNHLY and CDR2 FYNNEI. The CDR3 DNA is TGTGCCAGCAAAGGACAGGGGCTAGCCAAAAACATTCAGTACTTC. The encoded protein is CASKGQGLAKNIQYF. Full variable domain (outside the CDR3, taken from reference TRBV2 and TRBJ2-4): EPEVTQTPSHQVTQMGQEVILRCVPISNHLYFYWYRQILGQKVEFLVSFYNNEISEKSEIFDDQFSVERPDGSNFTLKIRSTKLEDSAMYFCASKGQGLAKNIQYFGAGTRLSVL.

A word on this clone: One junction end disagrees with the germline gene, perhaps due to a read error. This chain connects TRBV7-2 to TRBJ2-3; a possible D gene is TRBD1 (7 bases). The CDR3 extends over 14 amino acids. The V gene's germline CDR1 is SGHTA and CDR2 FQGNSA. The CDR3 nucleotides are TGTGCCAGCAGCTCCCAGGGGGGCACCAGGAGGGAATCTTTT. Its translation is CASSSQGGTRRESF. Together with reference TRBV7-2 and TRBJ2-3, the CDR3 gives the full variable domain: GAGVSQSPSNKVTEKGKDVELRCDPISGHTALYWYRQSLGQGLEFLIYFQGNSAPDKSGLPSDRFSAERTGGSVSTLTIQRTQQEDSAVYLCASSSQGGTRRESFGPGTRLTVL.

This chain links TRBV5-6 with TRBJ2-4; TRBD2 might be the D (6 bases). Germline CDR1 SGHDT, CDR2 YYEEEE. The CDR3 is 12 residues long. Trimming stripped 3 bases from V and 10 bases from J, with 11 bases between. The CDR3, as DNA: TGTGCCAGCAGCTCTGGAGGGCGGATTCAGTACTTC. This codes for CASSSGGRIQYF.

This clone was observed a handful of times. The V call is TRBV3-1 (or the pseudogene TRBV3-2), the J call TRBJ2-7; the D is unclear. The CDR3 contains 11 residues. The germline gives CDR1 LGHDT, CDR2 YNNKEL (reference sequence). Trimming took off 4 bases at V and 5 bases at J, with 6 bases between the two ends. The CDR3 DNA sequence: TGTGCCAGCAGCCTCCGCGACGAGCAGTACTTC. It yields the protein CASSLRDEQYF.

This sequence joins TRBV3-1 (or the pseudogene TRBV3-2) and TRBJ1-3; D is uncertain. V was pared by 4 bases and J by 4 bases, with 8 bases between. Germline V CDR1 and CDR2: LGHDT, YNNKEL (reference sequence). This CDR3 comprises 13 residues. CDR3 amino acids: CASSPSLGNTIYF. The CDR3 coding sequence is TGTGCCAGCAGCCCCTCCCTAGGAAACACCATATATTTT.

The gene calls are TRBV30 and TRBJ1-1, with 7 bases aligning to TRBD1. This CDR3 is 13 amino acids long. The V gene's germline CDR1 is GTSNPN and CDR2 SVGIG (reference sequence). DNA for the CDR3: TGTGCTAGTAAGACAGGGATTGGGACTGAAGCTTTCTTT. Its translation: CASKTGIGTEAFF.

This clone was detected many times. The same CDR3 arises from other DNA sequences in this sample as well. This chain uses TRBV18 with TRBJ2-7; TRBD1 agrees at 9 bases. The germline V gene has CDR1 KGHSH and CDR2 LQKENI. V lost 4 bases to trimming and J lost 3 bases; unmatched junction nucleotides: 1. The CDR3 length is 13 residues. DNA of the CDR3: TGTGCCAGCTCACGGGACAGGGACTACGAGCAGTACTTC. The encoded protein is CASSRDRDYEQYF. Full variable domain (rest looked up from reference TRBV18 and TRBJ2-7): NAGVMQNPRHLVRRRGQEARLRCSPMKGHSHVYWYRQLPEEGLKFMVYLQKENIIDESGMPKERFSAEFPKEGPSILRIQQVVRGDSAAYFCASSRDRDYEQYFGPGTRLTVT.

A few counts support this clone. The chain carries TRBV11-2 and TRBJ1-4; D is possibly TRBD1 (5 bases). Between the trimmed V and J ends, which lost 7 bases and 10 bases, there was a span of 22 bases. CDR1 SGHAT and CDR2 FQNNGV come from the germline V gene. This CDR3 region has 15 residues. CDR3 sequence reads: CASTQGRWDCRKLFF. CDR3 nucleotide sequence: TGTGCCAGCACTCAAGGACGCTGGGACTGCCGAAAACTGTTTTTT.

V is TRBV19 and J is TRBJ2-2, with 7 bases matching TRBD1. CDR1 LNHDA and CDR2 SQIVND come from the germline V gene (reference sequence). V trimming: 2 bases; J trimming: 0 bases; junction bases outside the gene matches: 3. The CDR3 runs 16 residues. CDR3 residues: CASSIKDRANTGELFF. Here the CDR3 DNA reads TGTGCCAGTAGTATAAAAGACAGGGCGAACACCGGGGAGCTGTTTTTT.

The V gene is TRBV10-3, the J gene TRBJ2-5, with TRBD2 matching over 9 bases. Germline V gene lookup returns CDR1 ENHRY and CDR2 SYGVKD. With V trimmed by 6 bases and J by 5 bases, 4 bases remained unmatched. This CDR3 is 13 amino acids long. CDR3 bases: TGTGCCATCAGGGCTAGCGGGGCCGAGACCCAGTACTTC. Its translation: CAIRASGAETQYF.

This chain connects TRBV12-3 or TRBV12-4 to TRBJ2-5; D uncertain. Trimming left V 2 bases short and J 5 bases short, with 9 bases between. This CDR3 spans 13 amino acids. The CDR3 coding sequence is TGTGCCAGCAGTTTATCCAGCGCTGAGACCCAGTACTTC. Translation gives CASSLSSAETQYF.

Details on this clone: The same CDR3 is also encoded by other DNA sequences in this sample. The chain links TRBV7-2 to TRBJ2-5, with 8 bases fitting TRBD2. Unmatched junction bases numbered 3, after V lost 1 base and J lost 5 bases. CDR3 length: 14 amino acids. Germline-derived CDR1 and CDR2 are SGHTA and FQGNSA. In DNA, the CDR3 is TGTGCCAGCAGCTTAGGGACGGGGGGGGAGACCCAGTACTTC. Protein sequence: CASSLGTGGETQYF.

The CDR3 DNA sequence: TGTGCCAGCAGCTTCGTGGGGCTAGCGGGAGTTGAAGATACGCAGTATTTT. This encodes CASSFVGLAGVEDTQYF. The V and J genes are TRBV13 and TRBJ2-3; 10 nucleotides match TRBD2. Germline assignment: CDR1 PRHDT and CDR2 FYEKMQ (reference sequence). This CDR3 has 17 residues. The V segment lost 3 bases and the J segment 5 bases; nucleotides outside the gene matches: 11.

V is TRBV9 and J is TRBJ2-2; 8 bases agree with TRBD1. V lost 3 bases to trimming and J lost 10 bases; unmatched junction nucleotides: 11. CDR1 and CDR2 (germline): SGDLS, YYNGEE. This CDR3 is 15 amino acids long. CDR3 sequence: CASSAQTGVSLELFF. The DNA for the CDR3 is TGTGCCAGCAGCGCACAGACAGGGGTATCGTTGGAGCTGTTTTTT.

The rearrangement uses TRBV9 and TRBJ1-4, with D perhaps TRBD1 (5 bases). The length of the CDR3 is 13 residues. The germline gives CDR1 SGDLS, CDR2 YYNGEE. The V end lost 4 bases, the J end lost 6 bases, and 10 bases lay between the germline ends. DNA of the CDR3: TGTGCCAGCAGCCGACAGTTAGATGAAAAACTGTTTTTT. Translating it yields CASSRQLDEKLFF.

This clone came up once. V usage is TRBV14 and J usage is TRBJ1-1, with TRBD1 identical over 8 bases. V was pared by 0 bases and J by 2 bases, with 8 bases of the junction left unmatched. This CDR3 region has 17 residues. CDR1 and CDR2 from the germline V gene are SGHDN and FVKESK. CDR3 DNA sequence: TGTGCCAGCAGCCAAGACGGGGGAGACAGGGGAAACACTGAAGCTTTCTTT. Translated: CASSQDGGDRGNTEAFF.

This chain uses TRBV2 with TRBJ1-2, with 9 bases matching TRBD1. V lost 6 bases and J lost 2; bases outside the gene matches: 7. CDR3 length: 15 amino acids. Per germline, CDR1 SNHLY and CDR2 FYNNEI. The CDR3 DNA is TGTGCCAGCAGGGCCCCCGGGACAGGGAACTATGGCTACACCTTC. Translation gives CASRAPGTGNYGYTF.

The chain uses TRBV6-5 and TRBJ1-2; 7 bases agree with TRBD1. The V and J ends lost 6 bases and 5 bases, in that order; junction bases with no gene match: 3. CDR3 length equals 12 residues. The germline V gene encodes CDR1 MNHEY and CDR2 SVGAGI. The CDR3 region is CASSTQGYGYTF. CDR3 DNA sequence: TGTGCCAGCAGCACACAGGGGTATGGCTACACCTTC.

This clone was detected a few times. The chain has TRBV18 and TRBJ1-2, with D hard to call. CDR3 length: 14 amino acids. V dropped 2 bases and J dropped 7 bases, with 14 bases sitting between them. Looked up from germline, CDR1 is KGHSH and CDR2 is LQKENI. Here the CDR3 reads CASSPEQAYGGYTF. CDR3 DNA: TGTGCCAGCTCACCAGAGCAGGCTTACGGTGGCTACACCTTC.

This clone was seen a few times. The rearrangement joins TRBV30 to TRBJ1-6, with 9 bases lining up with TRBD1. V shed 1 base and J 7 bases; nucleotides not matched to a gene: 5. Germline-derived CDR1 and CDR2 are GTSNPN and SVGIG (reference sequence). The CDR3 runs to 15 residues. Here the CDR3 reads CAWSAAGTGNSPLHF. CDR3 sequence (DNA): TGTGCCTGGAGTGCCGCCGGGACAGGGAATTCACCCCTCCACTTT. Together with reference TRBV30 and TRBJ1-6, the CDR3 gives the full variable domain: SQTIHQWPATLVQPVGSPLSLECTVEGTSNPNLYWYRQAAGRGLQLLFYSVGIGQISSEVPQNLSASRPQDRQFILSSKKLLLSDSGFYLCAWSAAGTGNSPLHFGNGTRLTVT.

This clone has a single count. The V and J genes are TRBV5-1 and TRBJ2-3; 11 nucleotides match TRBD1. With 3 bases clipped from V and 5 bases from J, the junction kept 2 bases outside the gene matches. Germline V gene sequence: CDR1 SGHRS, CDR2 YFSETQ. This CDR3 spans 14 amino acids. The DNA for the CDR3 is TGCGCCAGCAGCTCGGGACAGGGGGGAGATACGCAGTATTTT. Translation: CASSSGQGGDTQYF.